Listed here is a single T cell receptor (beta chain). No antigen is known for it. These data originate in a study of prognosis after radiotherapy for stage I lung cancer. The study, taken as a whole, reports: Between patients with and without metastases, TRBV and TRBJ gene usage reportedly differed.

The CDR3 runs 12 residues. Deletions cut 3 bases from V and 8 bases from J, with 13 bases between. Germline assignment: CDR1 DFQATT and CDR2 SNEGSKA (reference sequence). Amplification of the TCR beta CDR3 (from genomic DNA) was done by two-round multiplex PCR. Primers were specific to each TRBV and TRBJ gene in first-round PCR. One entry per CDR3 protein results from TCRdb running MiXCR on the multiplex PCR reads. The data hold 15,000 or so distinct CDR3 sequences, with around 42% observed a single time. This chain uses TRBV20-1 with TRBJ1-2, with D possibly matching TRBD1 (6 bases). The receptor was isolated from a donor of 50 years or more with non-small cell lung cancer. Sequences were derived from PBMCs, sampled before or after stereotactic body radiation therapy (not recorded which). In nucleotides, the CDR3 is TGCAGTGCTAGTGCACAGGGCGGAGGCTACACCTTC. Its translation: CSASAQGGGYTF.